The 23 T cell receptor beta chains reported below all come from one sample, sequenced in a study of technical replicates of blood from several donors. The assay was immunoSEQ multiplex PCR, and TCRdb's table has in-frame clones only and misses some. The sample lists about 15,000 clones; 84% were seen once. The sample comprised PBMCs. Receptors were obtained from a human donor in good health.

The chain couples TRBV5-1 to TRBJ2-4, with D tentatively TRBD2 (6 bases). The germline CDR1 and CDR2 sequences are SGHRS and YFSETQ. The CDR3 loop spans 15 amino acids. Trimming stripped 4 bases from V and 2 bases from J, with 13 bases between. CDR3 sequence: CASSDGSSTKNIQYF. CDR3 nucleotides: TGCGCCAGCAGCGACGGGAGCAGCACCAAAAACATTCAGTACTTC.

The genes are TRBV5-1 and TRBJ2-1; D possibly corresponds to TRBD1 (5 bases). Germline V lookup: CDR1 SGHRS, CDR2 YFSETQ. Deletions cut 4 bases from V and 7 bases from J, with 18 bases between. The CDR3 loop spans 15 amino acids. The CDR3 loop reads CASSLGHTGTNEQFF. The CDR3 nucleotides are TGCGCCAGCAGCCTCGGGCATACAGGTACGAATGAGCAGTTCTTC. The entire variable domain, with the rest obtained from reference TRBV5-1 and TRBJ2-1, is as follows: KAGVTQTPRYLIKTRGQQVTLSCSPISGHRSVSWYQQTPGQGLQFLFEYFSETQRNKGNFPGRFSGRQFSNSRSEMNVSTLELGDSALYLCASSLGHTGTNEQFFGPGTRLTVL.

The rearrangement uses TRBV7-2 and TRBJ1-5; unclear D gene. The V gene lost 3 bases and the J gene lost 4 bases, with 10 bases spanning the gap. Looked up from germline, CDR1 is SGHTA and CDR2 is FQGNSA. The CDR3 covers 14 residues. The CDR3 DNA is TGTGCCAGCAGCTTGGTTGGCGGGAATCAGCCCCAGCATTTT. Translated: CASSLVGGNQPQHF.

The V and J genes are TRBV28 and TRBJ2-1; D ambiguous. The CDR3 spans 12 residues. From germline, CDR1 is MDHEN and CDR2 SYDVKM. Trimming cost V 4 bases and J 8 bases, with 9 bases left between them. The CDR3 protein is CASSSRLYEQFF. Here the CDR3 DNA reads TGTGCCAGCAGTTCGAGACTGTATGAGCAGTTCTTC.

The J gene is TRBJ2-5, the V gene TRBV5-1; D is ambiguous. This CDR3 has 14 residues. CDR1 is SGHRS, CDR2 YFSETQ, per germline. Trimming shortened V by 0 bases and J by 2 bases, and 8 bases separated the two germline ends. The CDR3: CASSLVSGQETQYF. Written as DNA, the CDR3 is TGCGCCAGCAGCTTGGTTTCAGGACAAGAGACCCAGTACTTC.

The chain has TRBV15 and TRBJ2-7, with no clear D. The CDR3 is made up of 13 amino acids. Trimming removed 0 bases at V and 5 bases at J, with 8 bases between. Germline V lookup: CDR1 LNHNV, CDR2 YYDKDF (reference sequence). The CDR3 DNA is TGTGCCACCAGCAGAGACCCTGGCCACGAGCAGTACTTC. Encoded protein: CATSRDPGHEQYF.

This sequence joins TRBV6-1 and TRBJ2-1; 9 bases line up with TRBD1. CDR3 size: 14 residues. Germline values: CDR1 MNHNS, CDR2 SASEGT. V trimming: 6 bases; J trimming: 3 bases; junction bases outside the gene matches: 3. The CDR3 loop reads CASSQTGGYNEQFF. DNA for the CDR3: TGTGCCAGCAGCCAGACAGGGGGCTACAATGAGCAGTTCTTC.

The chain carries TRBV5-1 and TRBJ2-5, with D hard to call. Germline CDR1 and CDR2: SGHRS and YFSETQ. V was shortened by 2 bases and J by 5 bases, with 10 bases between the two germline ends. The CDR3 extends over 13 amino acids. The DNA for the CDR3 is TGCGCCAGCAGCTTTCGGCAGAGGGAGACCCAGTACTTC. It yields the protein CASSFRQRETQYF.

V gene TRBV9 combines with J gene TRBJ2-7; the match to TRBD2 covers 10 bases. V gave up 0 bases and J gave up 11 bases; unmatched junction bases: 8. The CDR3 has 14 residues. Germline lookup yields CDR1 SGDLS and CDR2 YYNGEE. DNA for the CDR3: TGTGCCAGCAGCGTAGGGCTAGCGGGAGCAGAAGAGTACTTC. This gives the protein CASSVGLAGAEEYF.

The CDR3 here is CAWTLGQGPLSSGNTIYF. CDR3 DNA: TGTGCCTGGACCCTTGGACAGGGTCCTCTTTCCTCTGGAAACACCATATATTTT. V gene TRBV30 combines with J gene TRBJ1-3; 8 bases line up with TRBD1. The junction had 14 bases not matched to a gene; V was cut back by 4 bases and J by 0 bases. This CDR3 is built from 18 residues. In germline, CDR1 is GTSNPN, CDR2 SVGIG (reference sequence).

V and J are TRBV6-5 and TRBJ2-1; 12 positions match TRBD2. J gave up 7 bases and V 2 bases, and 3 bases lay outside the gene matches. The germline gives CDR1 MNHEY, CDR2 SVGAGI. The CDR3 consists of 15 residues. The CDR3 DNA sequence: TGTGCCAGCAGTTACCCGACTAGCGGGAGAAATGAGCAGTTCTTC. Translating gives CASSYPTSGRNEQFF.

The chain uses TRBV7-8 and TRBJ2-5; D ambiguous. The CDR3 totals 15 residues. The V and J ends lost 1 base and 1 base respectively, with 10 bases between them. Germline V gene sequence: CDR1 SGHVS, CDR2 FQNEAQ. The CDR3 loop is CASSLGPGTQETQYF. DNA of the CDR3: TGTGCCAGCAGCTTAGGGCCAGGCACCCAAGAGACCCAGTACTTC.

This clone was seen just once. The gene calls are TRBV7-9 and TRBJ2-7, with D possibly matching TRBD2 (6 bases). The germline gives CDR1 SEHNR, CDR2 FQNEAQ (reference sequence). The CDR3 is 16 amino acids. The V end was cut by 5 bases, the J end by 7 bases, with 24 bases between. The DNA for the CDR3 is TGTGCCAGCAGCCTAACCCCGACTAGTCACCTCTGGGAGCAGTACTTC. Amino acids: CASSLTPTSHLWEQYF.

The rearrangement uses TRBV10-2 and TRBJ2-5, with no clear D. With 0 bases removed from V and 5 bases from J, the gap between germline ends came to 10 bases. This CDR3 has 14 amino acids. Germline values: CDR1 WSHSY, CDR2 SAAADI. This CDR3 reads CASSESWAEETQYF. CDR3 nucleotides: TGCGCCAGCAGTGAGTCGTGGGCAGAGGAGACCCAGTACTTC.

There are a few counts of this clone. The chain couples TRBV28 to TRBJ1-1; 7 bases are a match to TRBD1. Germline-derived CDR1 and CDR2 are MDHEN and SYDVKM. Trimming removed 8 bases from V and 1 base from J; junction bases left unmatched: 7. CDR3 length: 14 amino acids. Here the CDR3 DNA reads TGTGCCAGCCCAAGACAGGGTGGGAACACTGAAGCTTTCTTT. Residues: CASPRQGGNTEAFF.

The V gene is TRBV6-1, the J gene TRBJ1-5, with a possible D match to TRBD1 (6 bases). This CDR3 comprises 15 residues. The V gene lost 6 bases and the J gene lost 3 bases, with 15 bases spanning the gap. CDR1 and CDR2 (germline): MNHNS, SASEGT. Here the CDR3 reads CASRQGIGINQPQHF. The CDR3, as DNA: TGTGCCAGCAGACAGGGAATAGGAATCAATCAGCCCCAGCATTTT.

The chain has TRBV19 and TRBJ1-2, with TRBD1 identical over 8 bases. After removal of 5 bases from V and 7 bases from J, the junction contained 6 bases not matched to a gene. CDR1 and CDR2 (germline): LNHDA, SQIVND (reference sequence). This CDR3 spans 13 amino acids. Here the CDR3 DNA reads TGTGCCAGTAGTTCCTCAGGGGGCTCTGGCTACACCTTC. It encodes CASSSSGGSGYTF. Looking up the rest from reference TRBV19 and TRBJ1-2 gives the full variable domain: DGGITQSPKYLFRKEGQNVTLSCEQNLNHDAMYWYRQDPGQGLRLIYYSQIVNDFQKGDIAEGYSVSREKKESFPLTVTSAQKNPTAFYLCASSSSGGSGYTFGSGTRLTVV.

Only one count was recorded for this clone. The junction and the germline gene differ at one end; a read error may be behind it. The J gene is TRBJ2-3, the V gene TRBV29-1, with 9 bases aligning to TRBD2. CDR1 is SQVTM, CDR2 ANQGSEA, per germline. The CDR3 runs 13 residues. CDR3 protein: CSVGGTSRDTQYF. The CDR3 bases are TGCAGCGTTGGAGGGACTAGCAGAGATACGCAGTATTTT.

The chain recombines TRBV19 with TRBJ2-4; 9 bases are shared with TRBD1. Germline V gene sequence: CDR1 LNHDA, CDR2 SQIVND (reference sequence). V shed 9 bases and J 8 bases; nucleotides not matched to a gene: 8. CDR3 length equals 13 residues. For the CDR3, the DNA is TGTGCCAGCCGGGACAGGGCAATGTACATTCAGTACTTC. Residues: CASRDRAMYIQYF.

The chain couples TRBV30 to TRBJ2-7, with 11 bases that match TRBD2. Germline trimming cut 2 bases from V and 7 bases from J; bases unmatched to any gene: 7. Germline loops: CDR1 GTSNPN, CDR2 SVGIG (reference sequence). This CDR3 has 14 amino acids. In DNA, the CDR3 is TGTGCCTGGAGTATCCACACTAGCGGGAGAGAGCAGTACTTC. Its protein product is CAWSIHTSGREQYF.

The chain uses TRBV19 and TRBJ2-1, with D hard to call. Trimming stripped 1 base from V and 2 bases from J, with 9 bases between. Germline CDR1 LNHDA, CDR2 SQIVND (reference sequence). This CDR3 contains 15 residues. CDR3 nucleotide sequence: TGTGCCAGTAGTATAGCCGCGTTCACCTACAATGAGCAGTTCTTC. Translated, it gives CASSIAAFTYNEQFF.

This chain connects TRBV14 to TRBJ2-1, with TRBD2 matching over 10 bases. Germline loops: CDR1 SGHDN, CDR2 FVKESK. The CDR3 is made up of 16 amino acids. The V and J ends lost 3 bases and 7 bases, in that order; junction bases with no gene match: 9. The DNA for the CDR3 is TGTGCCAGCAGCCAGCTAGCGGGAGCCCTGTGGAATGAGCAGTTCTTC. Translation gives CASSQLAGALWNEQFF.

A few counts support this clone. J is TRBJ2-1 and V is TRBV5-1; TRBD1 matches at 10 bases. The CDR3 is 14 residues long. CDR1 SGHRS and CDR2 YFSETQ come from the germline V gene. Unmatched junction bases numbered 5, after V lost 6 bases and J lost 5 bases. The CDR3 loop is CASTPTGGHNEQFF. The CDR3 region has the DNA TGCGCCAGCACCCCGACAGGGGGCCACAATGAGCAGTTCTTC.